What follows are 20 T cell receptor beta chains derived from one specimen sequenced in a study of blood T cell repertoires in COVID-19. The data were produced by immunoSEQ multiplex PCR, yet TCRdb's version contains in-frame clones alone and is incomplete. The repertoire has about 44,000 clones, approximately 88% of them found once; the top ten carry 1% to 1.5%. The sample consisted of peripheral blood. These receptors were taken from a middle-aged woman with acute or convalescent COVID-19.

The CDR3 DNA is TGTGCCAGCATGCGGGACGCCTATAATTCACCCCTCCACTTT. This sequence encodes CASMRDAYNSPLHF. The chain combines TRBV2 with TRBJ1-6; D is possibly TRBD1 (5 bases). Germline-derived CDR1 and CDR2 are SNHLY and FYNNEI. The CDR3 is made up of 14 amino acids. V was shortened by 7 bases and J by 2 bases, with 9 bases between the two germline ends. Together with reference TRBV2 and TRBJ1-6, the CDR3 gives the full variable domain: EPEVTQTPSHQVTQMGQEVILRCVPISNHLYFYWYRQILGQKVEFLVSFYNNEISEKSEIFDDQFSVERPDGSNFTLKIRSTKLEDSAMYFCASMRDAYNSPLHFGNGTRLTVT.

V usage is TRBV7-3 and J usage is TRBJ2-3; 7 bases map to TRBD2. V lost 3 bases to trimming and J lost 1 base; unmatched junction nucleotides: 4. CDR1 SGHTA and CDR2 FQGTGA come from the germline V gene. This CDR3 spans 15 amino acids. CDR3 loop: CASSLEGGGTDTQYF. The CDR3 DNA reads as TGTGCCAGCAGCTTGGAGGGAGGGGGCACAGATACGCAGTATTTT. Looking up the rest from reference TRBV7-3 and TRBJ2-3 gives the full variable domain: GAGVSQTPSNKVTEKGKYVELRCDPISGHTALYWYRQSLGQGPEFLIYFQGTGAADDSGLPNDRFFAVRPEGSVSTLKIQRTERGDSAVYLCASSLEGGGTDTQYFGPGTRLTVL.

This rearrangement joins TRBV9 to TRBJ2-1, with TRBD2 identical over 10 bases. CDR3 length: 15 amino acids. Unmatched junction bases numbered 5, after V lost 3 bases and J lost 5 bases. CDR1 and CDR2 (germline): SGDLS, YYNGEE. CDR3 sequence reads: CASSGSGGVNNEQFF. Written as DNA, the CDR3 is TGTGCCAGCAGCGGGAGCGGGGGGGTAAACAATGAGCAGTTCTTC.

The chain uses TRBV5-1 and TRBJ2-3; TRBD1 matches at 8 bases. Germline V gives CDR1 SGHRS, CDR2 YFSETQ. CDR3 length: 14 residues. V shed 2 bases and J 4 bases; nucleotides not matched to a gene: 3. This chain's CDR3 is CASSLRTGSDTQYF. The CDR3 coding sequence is TGCGCCAGCAGCTTAAGGACAGGGTCAGATACGCAGTATTTT.

V is TRBV4-2 and J is TRBJ2-1; 8 bases align to TRBD2. The V gene end was trimmed by 4 bases and the J gene end by 7 bases; junction bases not matched to a gene: 9. Germline CDR1 reads LGHNA; CDR2 reads YNFKEQ. The length of the CDR3 is 15 residues. CDR3 in amino acids: CASSPAGLAQNEQFF. CDR3 bases: TGTGCCAGCAGCCCGGCCGGACTAGCACAAAATGAGCAGTTCTTC.

V and J are TRBV5-1 and TRBJ2-5, with TRBD2 matching over 9 bases. This CDR3 is 15 amino acids long. Looked up from germline, CDR1 is SGHRS and CDR2 is YFSETQ. V gave up 0 bases and J gave up 2 bases; unmatched junction bases: 2. CDR3 nucleotide sequence: TGCGCCAGCAGCTTGGTTCTAGCGGGGCAAGAGACCCAGTACTTC. This gives the protein CASSLVLAGQETQYF.

This rearrangement joins TRBV7-8 to TRBJ1-3; a possible D gene is TRBD1 (6 bases). Germline V gene lookup returns CDR1 SGHVS and CDR2 FQNEAQ. Trimming left V 4 bases short and J 0 bases short, with 13 bases between. The CDR3 has 16 residues. CDR3 nucleotides: TGTGCCAGCAGCTCGGGACATAAAACCTCTGGAAACACCATATATTTT. Protein sequence: CASSSGHKTSGNTIYF.

The V call is TRBV5-5, the J call TRBJ2-3; D is perhaps TRBD2 (7 bases). This CDR3 contains 17 residues. V dropped 3 bases and J dropped 0 bases, with 17 bases sitting between them. Germline V CDR1 and CDR2: SGHKS, YYEKEE (reference sequence). Written as DNA, the CDR3 is TGTGCCAGCAGCTCCCGACCGGGGGGCCCTAGCACAGATACGCAGTATTTT. This encodes CASSSRPGGPSTDTQYF.

The J gene is TRBJ1-1, the V gene TRBV28, with 7 bases identical to TRBD1. V was pared by 4 bases and J by 4 bases, with 9 bases of the junction left unmatched. From germline, CDR1 is MDHEN and CDR2 SYDVKM. The CDR3 is 15 amino acids. The DNA of the CDR3 is TGTGCCAGCAGTTCCCCAAAGGGGGCAGGCACTGAAGCTTTCTTT. Translation: CASSSPKGAGTEAFF.

The rearrangement joins TRBV4-2 to TRBJ2-5; TRBD2 agrees at 15 bases. The germline CDR1 and CDR2 sequences are LGHNA and YNFKEQ. V shed 1 base and J 5 bases; nucleotides not matched to a gene: 8. This CDR3 has 18 amino acids. The CDR3 region is CASSQGVGTSGGKETQYF. CDR3 coding DNA: TGTGCCAGCAGCCAAGGTGTCGGGACTAGCGGGGGGAAGGAGACCCAGTACTTC.

The chain has TRBV19 and TRBJ2-1; 8 bases fit TRBD1. There are 15 residues in the CDR3. The V gene's germline CDR1 is LNHDA and CDR2 SQIVND (reference sequence). Unmatched junction bases numbered 3, after V lost 2 bases and J lost 3 bases. CDR3 in amino acids: CASSIRTGNYNEQFF. In DNA, the CDR3 is TGTGCCAGTAGTATACGGACAGGGAACTACAATGAGCAGTTCTTC. Looking up the rest from reference TRBV19 and TRBJ2-1 gives the full variable domain: DGGITQSPKYLFRKEGQNVTLSCEQNLNHDAMYWYRQDPGQGLRLIYYSQIVNDFQKGDIAEGYSVSREKKESFPLTVTSAQKNPTAFYLCASSIRTGNYNEQFFGPGTRLTVL.

This rearrangement joins TRBV19 to TRBJ2-2; 12 bases are a match to TRBD1. The CDR3 has 16 residues. The J segment lost 5 bases and the V segment lost 5 bases, leaving 6 bases of the junction unmatched. The germline V gene encodes CDR1 LNHDA and CDR2 SQIVND (reference sequence). The chain's CDR3 is CASSGDRGLGTGELFF. The CDR3 DNA reads as TGTGCCAGTAGTGGGGACAGGGGGCTGGGTACCGGGGAGCTGTTTTTT.

This sequence joins TRBV18 and TRBJ1-5, with 7 nucleotides matching TRBD1. In germline, CDR1 is KGHSH, CDR2 LQKENI. The CDR3 length is 14 residues. With V trimmed by 4 bases and J by 5 bases, 5 bases remained unmatched. The CDR3 sequence is CASSLQGSDQPQHF. DNA of the CDR3: TGTGCCAGCTCACTACAGGGGTCGGATCAGCCCCAGCATTTT.

This clone was counted once. V gene TRBV7-3 combines with J gene TRBJ1-1; D gene uncertain. In germline, CDR1 is SGHTA, CDR2 FQGTGA. V lost 5 bases and J lost 8, with 18 bases in between. The CDR3 is made up of 14 amino acids. The CDR3 region has the DNA TGTGCCAGCAGCGCTGGGCCGGAGGCTCGGGAAGCTTTCTTT. This encodes CASSAGPEAREAFF.

The chain employs TRBV5-5 and TRBJ2-7, with TRBD2 identical over 12 bases. The CDR3 runs 15 residues. Looked up from germline, CDR1 is SGHKS and CDR2 is YYEKEE (reference sequence). The V segment lost 1 base and the J segment 4 bases; nucleotides outside the gene matches: 3. In DNA, the CDR3 is TGTGCCAGCAGCTTGCCTAGCGGGGGGGCTTACGAGCAGTACTTC. Protein product: CASSLPSGGAYEQYF. The full variable domain, in which reference TRBV5-5 and TRBJ2-7 provide the parts outside the CDR3, is DAGVTQSPTHLIKTRGQQVTLRCSPISGHKSVSWYQQVLGQGPQFIFQYYEKEERGRGNFPDRFSARQFPNYSSELNVNALLLGDSALYLCASSLPSGGAYEQYFGPGTRLTVT.

V and J are TRBV5-6 and TRBJ1-2; 8 nucleotides match TRBD1. Unmatched junction bases numbered 5, after V lost 4 bases and J lost 3 bases. CDR1 is SGHDT and CDR2 is YYEEEE in the germline V gene. This CDR3 contains 14 residues. CDR3 amino acids: CASSSRGRDYGYTF. DNA for the CDR3: TGTGCCAGCAGCAGCAGGGGGCGAGACTATGGCTACACCTTC.

The chain employs TRBV7-8 and TRBJ2-2; the D is unclear. Trimming shortened V by 5 bases and J by 1 base, and 8 bases separated the two germline ends. The CDR3 runs to 14 residues. Germline V gene data show CDR1 as SGHVS and CDR2 as FQNEAQ. This chain's CDR3 is CASSLRLNTGELFF. The CDR3 nucleotides read TGTGCCAGCAGCCTCCGTTTGAACACCGGGGAGCTGTTTTTT.

The gene calls are TRBV30 and TRBJ2-1; the D gene is possibly TRBD2 (6 bases). V lost 0 bases and J 4 bases, leaving 16 bases between the germline ends. CDR1 is GTSNPN, CDR2 SVGIG, per germline (reference sequence). This CDR3 has 16 amino acids. The CDR3 here is CAWSVRGRGRYNEQFF. The CDR3 region has the DNA TGTGCCTGGAGTGTTAGAGGGCGGGGCCGTTACAATGAGCAGTTCTTC. Full variable domain (outside the CDR3, taken from reference TRBV30 and TRBJ2-1): SQTIHQWPATLVQPVGSPLSLECTVEGTSNPNLYWYRQAAGRGLQLLFYSVGIGQISSEVPQNLSASRPQDRQFILSSKKLLLSDSGFYLCAWSVRGRGRYNEQFFGPGTRLTVL.

The chain joins TRBV29-1 to TRBJ2-7, with no clear D. V lost 7 bases to trimming and J lost 7 bases, with 17 bases between them. Germline assignment: CDR1 SQVTM and CDR2 ANQGSEA. The CDR3 extends over 12 amino acids. The CDR3 sequence: CSALDGPWEQYF. CDR3 DNA: TGCAGCGCCCTAGACGGTCCATGGGAGCAGTACTTC.

The chain recombines TRBV24-1 with TRBJ1-1; 7 bases agree with TRBD1. The germline CDR1 and CDR2 sequences are KGHDR and SFDVKD. CDR3 length equals 13 residues. V was pared by 8 bases and J by 9 bases, with 11 bases of the junction left unmatched. The CDR3 here is CATNTDRVRKAFF. As DNA, the CDR3 is TGTGCCACCAACACCGACAGGGTGCGGAAAGCTTTCTTT.